This T cell receptor (beta chain) was sequenced for a study of T cell responses to AZD1222 COVID-19 vaccine. CDR1 is SGHDT and CDR2 is YYEEEE in the germline V gene. V lost 4 bases, J lost 0 bases, and 8 bases lay in between. The CDR3 runs 14 residues. Second-dose intervals of approximately 4 or approximately 12 weeks were pooled. As regards this clone: Its antigen is not identified.

Study findings and constraints: Reportedly, nearly half of unique spike TCRs recognized epitopes outside B.1.351/B.1.1.7 mutations. White British ancestry dominated among donors, who included more females, and clonal diversity was possibly underestimated. Seropositivity was recorded at baseline in only a handful of AZD1222 recipients.

The assay was immunoSEQ multiplex PCR, and TCRdb's table has in-frame clones only and misses some. There are about 180,000 clones in the sample; almost 90% occur only once, and roughly 10% lies in the top ten. The chain recombines TRBV5-6 with TRBJ1-3; D gene ambiguous. Source: peripheral blood, taken 28 days after the second AZD1222 dose. This TCR was sampled from an adult who received the AZD1222 COVID-19 vaccine. CDR3: CASSPGPSGNTIYF. Here the CDR3 DNA reads TGTGCCAGCAGCCCTGGGCCCTCTGGAAACACCATATATTTT.